This T cell receptor (beta chain) appears in the sequencing data of a study of T cells in Graves' hyperthyroidism and ophthalmopathy. What was amplified from RNA transcripts were TCR beta CDR3 regions. HTBI primers drove first-round RT-PCR of the TCR CDR3. Using its own MiXCR run on the multiplex PCR reads, TCRdb lists one record per CDR3 protein. The sample records about 510,000 distinct CDR3 sequences, 12% to 15% being singletons. The V end lost 5 bases, the J end lost 4 bases, and 18 bases lay between the germline ends. The CDR3 length is 15 residues. The sequence derives from a woman aged 35 to 49 with Graves' hyperthyroidism. The sequencing sample was made of blood. J is TRBJ2-7 and V is TRBV12-3 or TRBV12-4, with D possibly being TRBD2 (7 bases). CDR3 sequence (DNA): TGTGCCAGCAGTCTAGGGGGGGGAACGCTATACGAGCAGTACTTC. It codes for CASSLGGGTLYEQYF.